These T cell receptor beta chains were read from a single sample in a study of T-cell reconstitution after alpha-beta-depleted transplantation in children. MiXCR, run by TCRdb on the PCR reads, gives a single entry per CDR3 protein. The data hold roughly 150,000 distinct CDR3 sequences, with over 8.5% observed a single time. The sample in question was PBMCs, obtained before TCRalphabeta/CD19-depleted stem cell transplant. All receptors derive from a boy between 2 and 10 years old with acute myeloid leukemia, due to receive a stem cell transplant. Each CDR3 is given with its conserved first and last residue. Fields, in order: D gene, J gene, clone size, V gene, CDR3 protein, CDR3 DNA. A D gene is named only where the DNA matches it firmly. Clone size appears in some rows only: once, few, many, or a class for an expanded clone.

TRBD1	TRBJ1-6	NA	TRBV5-4	CASSSLAGQLFQSPLHF	TGTGCCAGCAGCTCACTTGCGGGACAGCTTTTCCAATCACCCCTCCACTTT
NA	TRBJ2-2	many	TRBV15	CATSKPAQNTGELFF	TGTGCCACCAGTAAACCCGCCCAAAACACCGGGGAGCTGTTTTTT
TRBD1	TRBJ1-2	many	TRBV9	CASKGQGANYGYTF	TGTGCCAGTAAGGGACAGGGGGCGAACTATGGCTACACCTTC
NA	TRBJ2-3	many	TRBV3-1	CASSPEGGREREDTQYF	TGTGCCAGCAGCCCCGAAGGGGGCCGAGAGCGGGAAGATACGCAGTATTTT
TRBD2	TRBJ2-7	many	TRBV20-1	CSALSGRTSYEQYF	TGCAGTGCCCTTAGCGGGAGGACCTCCTACGAGCAGTACTTC
TRBD2	TRBJ2-5	NA	TRBV7-6	CASRPPLAGGKTQYF	TGTGCCAGCAGACCACCACTAGCGGGGGGCAAGACCCAGTACTTC
NA	TRBJ1-1	many	TRBV7-9	CASTPTGENTEAFF	TGTGCCAGCACTCCGACAGGAGAGAACACTGAAGCTTTCTTT
TRBD1	TRBJ1-1	few	TRBV6-5	CASSYTTGDTEAFF	TGTGCCAGCAGTTACACGACAGGGGACACTGAAGCTTTCTTT
NA	TRBJ2-1	NA	TRBV4-2	CASSQEQGEGFNEQFF	TGTGCCAGCAGCCAAGAACAGGGAGAAGGGTTCAATGAGCAGTTCTTC
NA	TRBJ1-5	many	TRBV6-1	CASSDYQPQHF	TGTGCCAGCAGTGATTATCAGCCCCAGCATTTT
NA	TRBJ1-3	many	TRBV20-1	CSARDLTRDGGNTIYF	TGCAGTGCTAGAGATTTAACCCGGGACGGAGGAAACACCATATATTTT
NA	TRBJ2-2	many	TRBV27	CASSLSDTGELFF	TGTGCCAGCAGTTTATCGGACACCGGGGAGCTGTTTTTT
TRBD2	TRBJ2-1	NA	TRBV20-1	CSATLAGAYNEQFF	TGCAGTGCTACACTAGCGGGGGCCTACAATGAGCAGTTCTTC
TRBD1	TRBJ1-5	many	TRBV20-1	CSAPGTGIDQPQHF	TGCAGTGCGCCGGGGACAGGGATCGATCAGCCCCAGCATTTT
TRBD2	TRBJ2-2	many	TRBV7-9	CASSKGLAGASGELFF	TGTGCCAGCAGCAAGGGACTAGCGGGAGCTTCCGGGGAGCTGTTTTTT
NA	TRBJ2-1	many	TRBV27	CASSSGWGEFF	TGTGCCAGCAGTTCGGGGTGGGGTGAGTTCTTC
NA	TRBJ2-7	many	TRBV12-3/TRBV12-4	CASSLALSVIPGYEQYF	TGTGCCAGCAGTTTAGCGCTTTCGGTGATTCCCGGTTACGAGCAGTACTTC
TRBD2	TRBJ2-1	many	TRBV12-3/TRBV12-4	CASSRAGVEGEQFF	TGTGCCAGCAGTCGAGCGGGAGTTGAGGGTGAGCAGTTCTTC
TRBD1	TRBJ2-1	many	TRBV28	CASRAYRGEQFF	TGTGCCAGCAGGGCCTACAGGGGAGAGCAGTTCTTC
TRBD2	TRBJ2-5	many	TRBV20-1	CSARGPSGGETQYF	TGCAGTGCTAGAGGACCTAGCGGGGGAGAGACCCAGTACTTC
NA	TRBJ2-3	once	TRBV19	CASTSQGPFKLSDTQYF	TGTGCCAGTACCTCTCAGGGGCCCTTCAAGCTTTCAGATACGCAGTATTTT
TRBD2	TRBJ2-5	many	TRBV12-3/TRBV12-4	CASSQTSGRETQYF	TGTGCCAGCAGCCAAACTAGCGGGAGGGAGACCCAGTACTTC
TRBD2	TRBJ2-1	NA	TRBV19	CASSSTSGRHAYNEQFF	TGTGCCAGTAGTTCGACTAGCGGGAGGCATGCATACAATGAGCAGTTCTTC
TRBD2	TRBJ2-3	many	TRBV18	CASSRREVYTDTQYF	TGTGCCAGCTCACGGCGGGAGGTCTACACAGATACGCAGTATTTT
NA	TRBJ1-5	many	TRBV20-1	CSATEGSAHNQPQHF	TGCAGTGCAACAGAGGGGTCAGCGCATAATCAGCCCCAGCATTTT
NA	TRBJ2-7	NA	TRBV7-9	CPSSPNGYEQYF	TGTCCCAGCAGCCCGAACGGCTACGAGCAGTACTTC